The entry below describes one T cell receptor beta chain. The sample belongs to a study of blood T cell repertoires in COVID-19. As for the study in general: The cDNA or gDNA used as material had been derived from T cells, B-cell-depleted T cells, or PBMCs.

Measured with immunoSEQ multiplex PCR; TCRdb has only the in-frame clones, and not every one. This sample yields fewer than 250,000 clones, of which roughly 80% are seen a single time; 4.7% belongs to the top ten. Germline V gene lookup returns CDR1 SGHKS and CDR2 YYEKEE (reference sequence). V was shortened by 1 base and J by 4 bases, with 11 bases between the two germline ends. There are 14 residues in the CDR3. Material: peripheral blood. This TCR was sampled from an older woman with acute or convalescent COVID-19. V gene TRBV5-5 combines with J gene TRBJ1-2; the D is unclear. The CDR3 region is CASSLLGSPYGYTF. In nucleotides, the CDR3 is TGTGCCAGCAGCTTGCTAGGGAGTCCCTATGGCTACACCTTC.